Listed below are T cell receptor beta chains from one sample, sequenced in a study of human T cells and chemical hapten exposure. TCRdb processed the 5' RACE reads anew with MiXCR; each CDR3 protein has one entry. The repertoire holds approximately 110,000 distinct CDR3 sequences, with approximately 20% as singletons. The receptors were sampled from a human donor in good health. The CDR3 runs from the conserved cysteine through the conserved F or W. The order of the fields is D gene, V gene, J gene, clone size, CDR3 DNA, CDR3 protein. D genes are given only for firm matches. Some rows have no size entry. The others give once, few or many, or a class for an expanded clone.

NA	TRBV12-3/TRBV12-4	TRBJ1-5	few	TGTGCCAGCACCTTCTCCAGCCGCAATCAGCCCCAGCATTTT	CASTFSSRNQPQHF
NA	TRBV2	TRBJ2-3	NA	TGTGCCAGACCGAGGGCCGAGGCCCCAGATACGCAGTATTTT	CARPRAEAPDTQYF
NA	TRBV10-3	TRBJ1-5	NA	TGTGCCATCAGTGAGCGGGGGCAAACCAATCAGCCCCAGCATTTT	CAISERGQTNQPQHF
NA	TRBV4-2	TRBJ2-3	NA	TGTGCCAGCAGCCAAGCAATTACTACTTACGGGGCTAGCACAGATACGCAGTATTTT	CASSQAITTYGASTDTQYF
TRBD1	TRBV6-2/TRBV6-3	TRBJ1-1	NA	TGTGCCAGCAGTTACTCTTATGCCCGGGACAGACTATGGGCTTTCTTT	CASSYSYARDRLWAFF
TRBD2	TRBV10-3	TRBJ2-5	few	TGTGCCATCAGTTTGAAAGGACTAGCGGAAGAGACCCAGTACTTC	CAISLKGLAEETQYF
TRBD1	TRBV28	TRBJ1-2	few	TGTGCCAGCAGTTTAGTAGGGGGCTCTGGCTACACCTTC	CASSLVGGSGYTF
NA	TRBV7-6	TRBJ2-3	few	TGTGCCAGCAGCTTAGCGGGAGCTAGCACAGATACGCAGTATTTT	CASSLAGASTDTQYF
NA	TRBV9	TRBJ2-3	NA	TGTGCCAGCAGCGCTGCGAATGGAGGGGCAGATACGCAGTATTTT	CASSAANGGADTQYF
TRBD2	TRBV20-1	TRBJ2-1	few	TGCAGTGCTGAGGGGGCGACTAGCGGGAACAATGAGCAGTTCTTC	CSAEGATSGNNEQFF
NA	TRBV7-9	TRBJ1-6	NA	TGTGCCAGCAGCGACGGGACCCTCCACTTT	CASSDGTLHF
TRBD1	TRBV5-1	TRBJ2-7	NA	TGCGCCAGCGGGCAGGGGGCTTGGGGCGAGCAGTACTTC	CASGQGAWGEQYF
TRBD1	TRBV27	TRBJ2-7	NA	TGTGCCAGCAGTTTAAACAGGGGGCGCGTTTACGAGCAGTACTTC	CASSLNRGRVYEQYF
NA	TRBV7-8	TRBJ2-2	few	TGTGCCAGCAGCACCGGGACATCGAACACCGGGGAGCTGTTTTTT	CASSTGTSNTGELFF
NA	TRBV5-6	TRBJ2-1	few	TGTGCCAGCGGATTAGGGGTCGGCTACAATGAGCAGTTCTTC	CASGLGVGYNEQFF
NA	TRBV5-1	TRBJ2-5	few	TGCGCCAGCAGAAGGCAGGAGGAGGCCCAGTACTTC	CASRRQEEAQYF
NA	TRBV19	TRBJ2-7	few	TGTGCCAGTAGTATTGCGGGGGCCTCCTACGAGCAGTACTTC	CASSIAGASYEQYF
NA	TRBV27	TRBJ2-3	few	TGTGCCAGCAGCCCGAGGGACTTTTGGTCCCCCACAGATACGCAGTATTTT	CASSPRDFWSPTDTQYF
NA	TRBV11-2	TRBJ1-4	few	TGTGCCAGCAGCTTTGGCCCAGTACTAATTGAAAAACTGTTTTTT	CASSFGPVLIEKLFF
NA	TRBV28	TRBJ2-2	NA	TGTGCCAGCAGTTTGGGATACACCGGGGAGCTGTTTTTT	CASSLGYTGELFF
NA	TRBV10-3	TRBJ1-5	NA	TGTGCCATCAGTGAGTCGACAAAGGCAGGGAATCAGCCCCAGCATTTT	CAISESTKAGNQPQHF
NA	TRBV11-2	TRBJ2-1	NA	TGTGCCAGCAGCTTCCGAGCGGCAACCTACAATGAGCAGTTCTTC	CASSFRAATYNEQFF
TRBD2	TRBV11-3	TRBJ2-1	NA	TGTGCCAGCAGCTTAGAGGGACTAGCGGGAGGCCACAATGAGCAGTTCTTC	CASSLEGLAGGHNEQFF
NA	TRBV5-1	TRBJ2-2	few	TGCGCCAGCAGCCTAAAGGCCGGGGAGCTGTTTTTT	CASSLKAGELFF
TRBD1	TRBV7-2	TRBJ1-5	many	TGTGCCAGCAGCTTAGTAGCGGGACAGAATCAGCCCCAGCATTTT	CASSLVAGQNQPQHF
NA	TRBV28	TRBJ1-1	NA	TGTGCCAGCATCCTAACAGGGTTCACTGAAGCTTTCTTT	CASILTGFTEAFF
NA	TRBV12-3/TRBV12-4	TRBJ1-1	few	TGTGCCAGCAGTTTAGGGACAGCTTACCGAGCTTTCTTT	CASSLGTAYRAFF
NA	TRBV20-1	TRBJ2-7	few	TGCAGTGCTAGAGATATGGGAGTCGAGCAGTACTTC	CSARDMGVEQYF
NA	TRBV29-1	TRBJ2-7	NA	TGCAGCGCCAAAAGCGGGTCGGCAGCCTACGAGCAGTACTTC	CSAKSGSAAYEQYF
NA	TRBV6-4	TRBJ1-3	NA	TGTGCCAGCAATCTCCCCAGAGGGAGCTCTGGAAACACCATATATTTT	CASNLPRGSSGNTIYF
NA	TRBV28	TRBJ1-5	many	TGTGCCAGCGCGGAGGTAGGCAATCAGCCCCAGCATTTT	CASAEVGNQPQHF
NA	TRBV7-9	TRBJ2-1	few	TGTGCCAGCAGCTTAGTGGGGGGCTATGAGCAGTTCTTC	CASSLVGGYEQFF
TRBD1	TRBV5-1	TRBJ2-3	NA	TGCGCCAGCAGCCTCCAGGGACAGGGAGGCGGTACGCAGTATTTT	CASSLQGQGGGTQYF
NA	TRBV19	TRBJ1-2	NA	TGTGCCAGTAGTGGGTGGACGGATGCTAACTATGGCTACACCTTC	CASSGWTDANYGYTF
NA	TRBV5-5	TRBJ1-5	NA	TGTGCCAGCAGCTTAACGTTTGCGCTGCCCCAGCATTTT	CASSLTFALPQHF
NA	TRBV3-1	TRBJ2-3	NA	TGTGCCAGCAGCCAAGATCGGCTAGCAGGCACAGATACGCAGTATTTT	CASSQDRLAGTDTQYF
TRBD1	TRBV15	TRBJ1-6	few	TGTGCCACCAGCGGACAGGGATCTTCACCCCTCCACTTT	CATSGQGSSPLHF
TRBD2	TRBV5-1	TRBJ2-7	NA	TGCGCCAGCAGCCTCAACCCGACTAGCGCCTGGAGCTACGAGCAGTACTTC	CASSLNPTSAWSYEQYF
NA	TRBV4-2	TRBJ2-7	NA	TGTGCCAGCAGCCAAGGATCGGGGCTAGCCTACGAGCAGTACTTC	CASSQGSGLAYEQYF
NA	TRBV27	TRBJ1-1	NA	TGTGCCAGCAGTTTTGGAGGGTTGGGCACTGAAGCTTTCTTT	CASSFGGLGTEAFF
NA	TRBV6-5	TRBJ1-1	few	TGTGCCAGCAGTTACGGACAAGCACAGTCGAACACTGAAGCTTTCTTT	CASSYGQAQSNTEAFF
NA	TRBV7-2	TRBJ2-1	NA	TGTGCCAGCAGCTTAGGACCCCTTGTTGAGCAGTTCTTC	CASSLGPLVEQFF
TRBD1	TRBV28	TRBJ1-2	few	TGTGCCAGCAGTCTACGGACAGGGAGGAGTGGCTACACCTTC	CASSLRTGRSGYTF
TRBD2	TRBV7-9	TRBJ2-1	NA	TGTGCCAGCAGCTTAGGACTAGCGGGACCCAATGAGCAGTTCTTC	CASSLGLAGPNEQFF
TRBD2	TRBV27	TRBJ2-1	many	TGTGCCAGCAGTTTATCGGGCAGCGGGACCTTCTACAATGAGCAGTTCTTC	CASSLSGSGTFYNEQFF
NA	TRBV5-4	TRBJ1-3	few	TGTGCCAGCAGCTTGGTGGCCTCCTCTGGAAACACCATATATTTT	CASSLVASSGNTIYF
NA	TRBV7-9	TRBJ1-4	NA	TGTGCCAGCAGCACAGCCTTAGAAAAACTGTTTTTT	CASSTALEKLFF
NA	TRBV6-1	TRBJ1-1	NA	TGTGCCAGCGGCGGCGGGTGGGGTCGGGACACTGAAGCTTTCTTT	CASGGGWGRDTEAFF
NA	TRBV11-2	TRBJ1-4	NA	TGTGCCAGCAGCTTATTGCTTTCGGTTCAGGAAAAACTGTTTTTT	CASSLLLSVQEKLFF